These 23 T cell receptor beta chains originate from one sample sequenced in a study of T cell changes during pregnancy in multiple sclerosis. Sequencing used immunoSEQ multiplex PCR; TCRdb keeps in-frame clones, though not all of them. The table lists some 21,000 clones, about 82% of them singletons, with about a sixth in the top ten. The material sequenced was CD8+ T cells from peripheral blood mononuclear cells, taken in the first trimester of pregnancy. These receptors came from a female donor in good health, enrolled as a control in a pregnancy study.

The chain is built from TRBV2 and TRBJ2-2; unclear D gene. Germline V gene sequence: CDR1 SNHLY, CDR2 FYNNEI. V dropped 7 bases and J dropped 7 bases, with 16 bases sitting between them. CDR3 length: 14 amino acids. Here the CDR3 DNA reads TGTGCCAGCAAGAACGGCAGGCAAGTCGGGGAGCTGTTTTTT. It translates to CASKNGRQVGELFF.

The chain recombines TRBV21-1 with TRBJ2-7; the table gives TRBD2 as D, unverified against the DNA. TRBV21-1 is given as a pseudogene. This CDR3 has 15 residues. The CDR3 DNA reads as TGTGCCAGCAGCAAAGGCCCCCTACCAAACTACGAGCAGTACTTC. This translates into CASSKGPLPNYEQYF.

The chain joins TRBV14 to TRBJ2-3; D is uncertain. Trimming shortened V by 0 bases and J by 0 bases, and 4 bases separated the two germline ends. The CDR3 extends over 14 amino acids. Germline values: CDR1 SGHDN, CDR2 FVKESK. The CDR3 DNA reads TGTGCCAGCAGCCAAGAATCGAGCACAGATACGCAGTATTTT. Translating it yields CASSQESSTDTQYF.

The chain joins TRBV6-1 to TRBJ1-1; no definite D call. CDR3 length: 18 amino acids. CDR1 and CDR2 from the germline V gene are MNHNS and SASEGT. V lost 0 bases and J 6 bases, leaving 23 bases between the germline ends. The CDR3 here is CASSEAFFGSRERPEAFF. CDR3 bases: TGTGCCAGCAGTGAAGCCTTCTTCGGGTCGAGGGAGAGGCCTGAAGCTTTCTTT.

This clone was detected once. This chain links TRBV13 with TRBJ1-1; tentatively, D is TRBD1 (6 bases). Trimming removed 6 bases from V and 7 bases from J, with 15 bases in between. The V gene's germline CDR1 is PRHDT and CDR2 FYEKMQ (reference sequence). The CDR3 contains 13 residues. CDR3 loop: CASSLGGRNEAFF. Here the CDR3 DNA reads TGTGCCAGCAGTCTGGGGGGGCGAAATGAAGCTTTCTTT.

The gene calls are TRBV7-9 and TRBJ2-3; no reliable D call. The CDR3 is 12 amino acids. The germline V and J ends were trimmed by 3 bases and 4 bases, with 5 bases remaining between them. CDR1 is SEHNR, CDR2 FQNEAQ, per germline (reference sequence). In nucleotides, the CDR3 is TGTGCCAGCAGCTTCTCCGCAGATACGCAGTATTTT. Translation: CASSFSADTQYF.

This clone appeared once. The rearrangement links TRBV21-1 to TRBJ1-3. TRBV21-1 is classified as a pseudogene. This CDR3 has 14 amino acids. The CDR3 here is CASSKMKFGDTIYF. The CDR3 coding sequence is TGTGCCAGCAGCAAAATGAAGTTCGGGGACACCATATATTTT.

J is TRBJ2-2 and V is TRBV5-6; TRBD1 aligns across 9 bases. With V trimmed by 0 bases and J by 7 bases, 4 bases remained unmatched. CDR3 length: 15 residues. Germline CDR1 reads SGHDT; CDR2 reads YYEEEE. Written as DNA, the CDR3 is TGTGCCAGCAGCTTGGGCTGGACAGGGGTCGGGGAGCTGTTTTTT. Translated: CASSLGWTGVGELFF.

This clone appeared once. The chain combines TRBV7-8 with TRBJ1-2, with 7 bases that match TRBD1. The CDR3 is made up of 15 amino acids. The junction had 6 bases not matched to a gene; V was cut back by 5 bases and J by 0 bases. Germline V CDR1 and CDR2: SGHVS, FQNEAQ. The CDR3 loop is CASSHPGQTNYGYTF. DNA of the CDR3: TGTGCCAGCAGCCATCCGGGACAGACTAACTATGGCTACACCTTC.

V usage is TRBV2 and J usage is TRBJ2-7, with D hard to call. This CDR3 comprises 13 residues. Trimming shortened V by 5 bases and J by 5 bases, and 13 bases separated the two germline ends. The germline V gene encodes CDR1 SNHLY and CDR2 FYNNEI. The CDR3 loop is CASSPRIPNEQYF. The DNA for the CDR3 is TGTGCCAGCAGTCCCCGAATCCCTAACGAGCAGTACTTC.

The chain joins TRBV4-1 to TRBJ2-1; a weak D match, TRBD1 (5 bases). Germline V gene lookup returns CDR1 MGHRA and CDR2 YSYEKL. This CDR3 comprises 14 residues. The germline V and J ends were trimmed by 0 bases and 8 bases, with 11 bases remaining between them. The CDR3 DNA reads as TGCGCCAGCAGCCAAGAAAAGGGGTCAGATGAGCAGTTCTTC. It codes for CASSQEKGSDEQFF.

The V and J genes are TRBV9 and TRBJ2-2; D is uncertain. V was pared by 0 bases and J by 6 bases, with 9 bases between. CDR1 and CDR2 from the germline V gene are SGDLS and YYNGEE. The CDR3 extends over 14 amino acids. The CDR3 DNA sequence: TGTGCCAGCAGCGTAGTGGTTGCAGCCGGGGAGCTGTTTTTT. This codes for CASSVVVAAGELFF.

The V and J genes are TRBV2 and TRBJ2-7; TRBD1 matches at 8 bases. Germline CDR1 reads SNHLY; CDR2 reads FYNNEI. CDR3 length: 13 amino acids. Losses at the gene ends were 4 bases for V and 6 bases for J; bases not matched to a gene: 5. As DNA, the CDR3 is TGTGCCAGCAGTGGTGCAGGGGGCGGCGAGCAGTACTTC. Protein: CASSGAGGGEQYF. The whole variable domain, filled in from reference TRBV2 and TRBJ2-7, reads EPEVTQTPSHQVTQMGQEVILRCVPISNHLYFYWYRQILGQKVEFLVSFYNNEISEKSEIFDDQFSVERPDGSNFTLKIRSTKLEDSAMYFCASSGAGGGEQYFGPGTRLTVT.

The sample holds one count of this clone. J is TRBJ2-2 and V is TRBV12-5, with D tentatively TRBD2 (5 bases). Germline CDR1 is LGHNT and CDR2 is FRNRAP. V was cut by 7 bases and J by 5 bases, with 17 bases left in between. The CDR3 is 15 residues long. The CDR3 DNA reads TGTGCTAGTGCCCCGGACGGGAAGAGGACCGGGGAGCTGTTTTTT. Translating it yields CASAPDGKRTGELFF.

The chain is built from TRBV18 and TRBJ1-5; tentatively, D is TRBD1 (5 bases). This CDR3 is built from 20 residues. Per germline, CDR1 KGHSH and CDR2 LQKENI. Trimming stripped 3 bases from V and 0 bases from J, with 24 bases between. CDR3: CASSPGGGNPHTHSNQPQHF. The CDR3 DNA sequence: TGTGCCAGCTCACCGGGGGGGGGAAACCCCCACACTCATAGCAATCAGCCCCAGCATTTT.

The chain links TRBV4-3 to TRBJ2-3; a weak D match, TRBD1 (6 bases). Trimming took 3 bases from V and 8 from J, leaving 15 bases between them. CDR1 and CDR2 from the germline V gene are LGHNA and YSLEER. The CDR3 covers 14 residues. DNA for the CDR3: TGCGCCAGCAGCCAGGGCGGTGCCAGGGGTACGCAGTATTTT. Translation: CASSQGGARGTQYF.

V gene TRBV6-5 combines with J gene TRBJ1-5; 7 nucleotides line up with TRBD1. The CDR3 is made up of 15 amino acids. From germline, CDR1 is MNHEY and CDR2 SVGAGI. V was clipped by 5 bases and J by 2 bases; unmatched bases: 6. The DNA of the CDR3 is TGTGCCAGCAGTCCCAGGGGGGAGGGCAATCAGCCCCAGCATTTT. Protein product: CASSPRGEGNQPQHF.

The chain joins TRBV4-2 to TRBJ2-3, with 9 positions matching TRBD2. With 0 bases clipped from V and 8 bases from J, the junction kept 9 bases outside the gene matches. CDR1 and CDR2 from the germline V gene are LGHNA and YNFKEQ. The CDR3 is made up of 16 amino acids. The CDR3 region has the DNA TGTGCCAGCAGCCAAGATGGCGCGGGGGGGCCAAGTACGCAGTATTTT. The encoded protein is CASSQDGAGGPSTQYF.

This chain links TRBV15 with TRBJ2-5, with 8 bases that match TRBD1. This CDR3 spans 17 amino acids. V shed 0 bases, J shed 3 bases, and the junction held 9 bases outside the gene matches. Per germline, CDR1 LNHNV and CDR2 YYDKDF (reference sequence). DNA for the CDR3: TGTGCCACCAGCAGAGATTCCCCGGGACAGGCTAAAGAGACCCAGTACTTC. It encodes CATSRDSPGQAKETQYF.

This clone was observed a handful of times. The chain couples TRBV10-3 to TRBJ2-7; D perhaps matches TRBD1 (6 bases). The CDR3 totals 14 residues. The V and J ends lost 9 bases and 0 bases respectively, with 15 bases between them. Per germline, CDR1 ENHRY and CDR2 SYGVKD. The CDR3 region has the DNA TGTGCCATGGATCTCAGGGGTTTCTCCTACGAGCAGTACTTC. Its protein product is CAMDLRGFSYEQYF.

The J gene is TRBJ2-3, the V gene TRBV30; 7 bases are a match to TRBD2. From germline, CDR1 is GTSNPN and CDR2 SVGIG (reference sequence). The CDR3 has 15 residues. Trimming took 3 bases from V and 4 from J; bases not matched to a gene: 10. CDR3 sequence: CAWSGAGVVSDTQYF. The CDR3 DNA is TGTGCCTGGAGCGGCGCGGGAGTCGTTTCAGATACGCAGTATTTT.

The chain couples TRBV7-9 to TRBJ2-3; TRBD2 matches at 11 bases. This CDR3 comprises 19 residues. Germline lookup yields CDR1 SEHNR and CDR2 FQNEAQ (reference sequence). V was pared by 5 bases and J by 0 bases, with 13 bases of the junction left unmatched. The CDR3 DNA follows: TGTGCCAGCAGCGGAACCGCCGGGACTAGCGGTACTAGCACAGATACGCAGTATTTT. This codes for CASSGTAGTSGTSTDTQYF.

This sequence joins TRBV29-1 and TRBJ2-5, with a tentative D call TRBD2 (7 bases). There are 13 residues in the CDR3. Germline V CDR1 and CDR2: SQVTM, ANQGSEA. The V and J ends lost 8 bases and 4 bases respectively, with 17 bases between them. CDR3 amino acids: CSLGRGTPETQYF. CDR3 bases: TGCAGCTTAGGGAGGGGGACCCCAGAGACCCAGTACTTC.